These 21 T cell receptor beta chains were sequenced from one sample in a study of blood T cell repertoires in COVID-19. Method: immunoSEQ multiplex PCR; TCRdb's copy keeps in-frame clones and lacks some. The data show hundreds of thousands of clones, roughly 87% seen once. Sequenced input: PBMCs or T cells enriched from blood (not recorded which). Source of these receptors: a woman aged 25 to 39 who had recovered from COVID-19.

The chain links TRBV9 to TRBJ1-2; D perhaps matches TRBD1 (6 bases). CDR1 and CDR2 (germline): SGDLS, YYNGEE. The CDR3 sequence is 17 residues long. V lost 0 bases and J 1 base, leaving 16 bases between the germline ends. The CDR3 region has the DNA TGTGCCAGCAGCGTAGGAGGAAGGGGGGGCCTTAACTATGGCTACACCTTC. Protein: CASSVGGRGGLNYGYTF.

This chain uses TRBV5-6 with TRBJ2-1; 11 positions agree with TRBD2. From germline, CDR1 is SGHDT and CDR2 YYEEEE. The CDR3 runs 13 residues. V lost 4 bases, J lost 8 bases, and 2 bases stayed unmatched. CDR3 nucleotides: TGTGCCAGCAGCCTTAGCGGGAGGGATGAGCAGTTCTTC. This translates into CASSLSGRDEQFF.

The chain combines TRBV25-1 with TRBJ2-3; weak D call: TRBD1 (6 bases). CDR1 and CDR2 (germline): MGHDK, SYGVNS. The CDR3 has 14 amino acids. V dropped 4 bases and J dropped 4 bases, with 12 bases sitting between them. CDR3 nucleotides: TGTGCCAGCAGTGCCTATAACAGGGCAGATACGCAGTATTTT. Translation: CASSAYNRADTQYF.

This sequence joins TRBV11-1 and TRBJ2-7; TRBD2 matches at 9 bases. The CDR3 length is 15 residues. Germline CDR1 is SGHAT and CDR2 is FQDESV (reference sequence). Trimming at V came to 1 base and at J to 2 bases, leaving 3 bases not matched to a gene. The CDR3, as DNA: TGTGCCAGCAGCTTAGTAAGCGGGGGGACCTACGAGCAGTACTTC. Amino acid sequence: CASSLVSGGTYEQYF.

The chain links TRBV5-1 to TRBJ2-3; 14 nucleotides align to TRBD2. The CDR3 consists of 16 residues. CDR1 is SGHRS and CDR2 is YFSETQ in the germline V gene. V lost 4 bases and J lost 2; bases outside the gene matches: 3. The chain's CDR3 is CASSQGLAGDTDTQYF. The CDR3 DNA reads TGCGCCAGCAGCCAGGGACTAGCGGGAGACACAGATACGCAGTATTTT.

The sample holds a few counts of this clone. The chain combines TRBV20-1 with TRBJ2-7; 7 bases map to TRBD2. CDR1 is DFQATT, CDR2 SNEGSKA, per germline (reference sequence). V shed 3 bases, J shed 0 bases, and the junction held 8 bases outside the gene matches. CDR3 length equals 15 residues. Here the CDR3 reads CSASSPGTNSYEQYF. The CDR3 DNA follows: TGCAGTGCTAGTAGTCCGGGGACTAACTCCTACGAGCAGTACTTC.

CDR3 DNA: TGCGCCAGCAGCCAGCACTATAGCGGGGGGGAGCAGTTCTTC. Its protein product is CASSQHYSGGEQFF. This sequence joins TRBV10-1 and TRBJ2-1; TRBD2 matches at 10 bases. Germline CDR1 and CDR2: WNHNN and SYGVQD (reference sequence). CDR3 length: 14 amino acids. V trimming: 6 bases; J trimming: 10 bases; junction bases outside the gene matches: 9.

V usage is TRBV5-8 and J usage is TRBJ1-5, with TRBD1 identical over 8 bases. CDR1 and CDR2 (germline): SGHTS, YDEGEE. The CDR3 loop spans 17 amino acids. The ends lost 5 bases at V and 3 bases at J; junction bases unmatched: 13. CDR3 coding DNA: TGTGCCAGCAGTCCCGGCTTATCGGACAGGGACAATCAGCCCCAGCATTTT. Protein: CASSPGLSDRDNQPQHF.

The chain links TRBV27 to TRBJ1-1; D is unclear. V was trimmed by 0 bases and J by 1 base, leaving 9 bases between them. Looked up from germline, CDR1 is MNHEY and CDR2 is SMNVEV (reference sequence). This CDR3 is built from 15 residues. Here the CDR3 reads CASSLSPEGNTEAFF. Here the CDR3 DNA reads TGTGCCAGCAGTTTATCCCCAGAGGGGAACACTGAAGCTTTCTTT.

The rearrangement joins TRBV29-1 to TRBJ1-1; TRBD1 might be the D (5 bases). The CDR3 is made up of 13 amino acids. Trimming cost V 8 bases and J 3 bases, with 16 bases left between them. The V gene's germline CDR1 is SQVTM and CDR2 ANQGSEA. The CDR3 nucleotides are TGCAGCTTCCGGGCGCCGGGGGACACTGAAGCTTTCTTT. Translated: CSFRAPGDTEAFF.

The CDR3 DNA reads TGTGCCAGCAGCTTAGGGTTGCGGGGGAATGATTCACCCCTCCACTTT. The encoded protein is CASSLGLRGNDSPLHF. The V call is TRBV11-2, the J call TRBJ1-6, with TRBD1 as a possible D gene (5 bases). This CDR3 spans 16 amino acids. V lost 1 base and J lost 8, with 15 bases in between. Germline values: CDR1 SGHAT, CDR2 FQNNGV.

J is TRBJ1-5 and V is TRBV7-9, with D possibly being TRBD1 (6 bases). This CDR3 has 13 residues. Germline CDR1 is SEHNR and CDR2 is FQNEAQ (reference sequence). Trimming removed 5 bases at V and 4 bases at J, with 9 bases between. Written as DNA, the CDR3 is TGTGCCAGCAGCCCGACAGGAAATCAGCCCCAGCATTTT. Amino acid sequence: CASSPTGNQPQHF.

The chain links TRBV7-2 to TRBJ2-6, with D possibly matching TRBD1 (6 bases). The CDR3 sequence is 16 residues long. Trimming left V 5 bases short and J 2 bases short, with 13 bases between. Germline loops: CDR1 SGHTA, CDR2 FQGNSA. Written as DNA, the CDR3 is TGTGCCAGCAGCACGTTCGGGACAACTGGGGCCAACGTCCTGACTTTC. This gives the protein CASSTFGTTGANVLTF.

The chain carries TRBV30 and TRBJ2-7; a weak D match, TRBD2 (5 bases). This CDR3 comprises 13 residues. The germline V gene has CDR1 GTSNPN and CDR2 SVGIG (reference sequence). Trimming shortened V by 2 bases and J by 6 bases, and 14 bases separated the two germline ends. The CDR3 DNA reads TGTGCCTGGAGTTCGGAGGTCGTGGGCGAGCAGTACTTC. Encoded protein: CAWSSEVVGEQYF. The variable domain in full, with the rest retrieved from reference TRBV30 and TRBJ2-7, is SQTIHQWPATLVQPVGSPLSLECTVEGTSNPNLYWYRQAAGRGLQLLFYSVGIGQISSEVPQNLSASRPQDRQFILSSKKLLLSDSGFYLCAWSSEVVGEQYFGPGTRLTVT.

The chain couples TRBV28 to TRBJ1-4; TRBD1 is a possible D gene (5 bases). Trimming removed 4 bases at V and 8 bases at J, with 14 bases between. Germline CDR1 MDHEN, CDR2 SYDVKM. This CDR3 has 14 amino acids. CDR3 loop: CASSSRGGGEKLFF. CDR3 sequence (DNA): TGTGCCAGCAGTTCTCGGGGGGGAGGCGAAAAACTGTTTTTT.

This clone showed up just a few times. V and J are TRBV15 and TRBJ1-1; possible D gene TRBD1, 6 bases. Germline V gene sequence: CDR1 LNHNV, CDR2 YYDKDF (reference sequence). The CDR3 loop spans 14 amino acids. Trimming pared 1 base from V and 10 bases from J, leaving 16 bases between. This chain's CDR3 is CATSRGADSLGAFF. As DNA, the CDR3 is TGTGCCACCAGCAGAGGGGCGGACAGCCTTGGAGCTTTCTTT.

The chain combines TRBV5-6 with TRBJ2-7; TRBD1 aligns across 10 bases. The germline gives CDR1 SGHDT, CDR2 YYEEEE. The V segment lost 4 bases and the J segment 5 bases; nucleotides outside the gene matches: 3. This CDR3 comprises 13 residues. CDR3 protein: CASSGGTGDEQYF. CDR3 sequence (DNA): TGTGCCAGCAGCGGGGGGACAGGGGACGAGCAGTACTTC. Variable domain in full (rest from reference TRBV5-6 and TRBJ2-7): DAGVTQSPTHLIKTRGQQVTLRCSPKSGHDTVSWYQQALGQGPQFIFQYYEEEERQRGNFPDRFSGHQFPNYSSELNVNALLLGDSALYLCASSGGTGDEQYFGPGTRLTVT.

The chain couples TRBV19 to TRBJ2-1; tentatively, D is TRBD2 (6 bases). V was pared by 7 bases and J by 3 bases, with 7 bases between. Germline V CDR1 and CDR2: LNHDA, SQIVND (reference sequence). The CDR3 sequence is 12 residues long. The CDR3 bases are TGTGCCAGTACTAGCGACTACAATGAGCAGTTCTTC. This encodes CASTSDYNEQFF.

In regard to this clone: Other DNA sequences within the sample encode an identical CDR3. This chain connects TRBV9 to TRBJ2-7; TRBD2 matches at 11 bases. With V trimmed by 0 bases and J by 2 bases, 4 bases remained unmatched. CDR3 length equals 16 residues. Germline V gives CDR1 SGDLS, CDR2 YYNGEE. The CDR3 is CASSVGGLAATYEQYF. The CDR3 region has the DNA TGTGCCAGCAGCGTAGGGGGACTAGCGGCTACCTACGAGCAGTACTTC. The full variable domain, completed using reference TRBV9 and TRBJ2-7, is DSGVTQTPKHLITATGQRVTLRCSPRSGDLSVYWYQQSLDQGLQFLIQYYNGEERAKGNILERFSAQQFPDLHSELNLSSLELGDSALYFCASSVGGLAATYEQYFGPGTRLTVT.

The chain carries TRBV5-1 and TRBJ1-1; D uncertain. Trimming pared 3 bases from V and 2 bases from J, leaving 11 bases between. The CDR3 runs 14 residues. The germline CDR1 and CDR2 sequences are SGHRS and YFSETQ. The CDR3 protein is CASSSSPPNTEAFF. CDR3 nucleotide sequence: TGCGCCAGCAGCTCAAGCCCACCAAACACTGAAGCTTTCTTT.

This chain links TRBV7-2 with TRBJ2-5; D might be TRBD2 (6 bases). The V and J ends lost 1 base and 5 bases respectively, with 11 bases between them. There are 14 residues in the CDR3. Germline-derived CDR1 and CDR2 are SGHTA and FQGNSA. The CDR3 sequence: CASSLGGEGETQYF. The CDR3 bases are TGTGCCAGCAGCTTAGGGGGGGAAGGGGAGACCCAGTACTTC.